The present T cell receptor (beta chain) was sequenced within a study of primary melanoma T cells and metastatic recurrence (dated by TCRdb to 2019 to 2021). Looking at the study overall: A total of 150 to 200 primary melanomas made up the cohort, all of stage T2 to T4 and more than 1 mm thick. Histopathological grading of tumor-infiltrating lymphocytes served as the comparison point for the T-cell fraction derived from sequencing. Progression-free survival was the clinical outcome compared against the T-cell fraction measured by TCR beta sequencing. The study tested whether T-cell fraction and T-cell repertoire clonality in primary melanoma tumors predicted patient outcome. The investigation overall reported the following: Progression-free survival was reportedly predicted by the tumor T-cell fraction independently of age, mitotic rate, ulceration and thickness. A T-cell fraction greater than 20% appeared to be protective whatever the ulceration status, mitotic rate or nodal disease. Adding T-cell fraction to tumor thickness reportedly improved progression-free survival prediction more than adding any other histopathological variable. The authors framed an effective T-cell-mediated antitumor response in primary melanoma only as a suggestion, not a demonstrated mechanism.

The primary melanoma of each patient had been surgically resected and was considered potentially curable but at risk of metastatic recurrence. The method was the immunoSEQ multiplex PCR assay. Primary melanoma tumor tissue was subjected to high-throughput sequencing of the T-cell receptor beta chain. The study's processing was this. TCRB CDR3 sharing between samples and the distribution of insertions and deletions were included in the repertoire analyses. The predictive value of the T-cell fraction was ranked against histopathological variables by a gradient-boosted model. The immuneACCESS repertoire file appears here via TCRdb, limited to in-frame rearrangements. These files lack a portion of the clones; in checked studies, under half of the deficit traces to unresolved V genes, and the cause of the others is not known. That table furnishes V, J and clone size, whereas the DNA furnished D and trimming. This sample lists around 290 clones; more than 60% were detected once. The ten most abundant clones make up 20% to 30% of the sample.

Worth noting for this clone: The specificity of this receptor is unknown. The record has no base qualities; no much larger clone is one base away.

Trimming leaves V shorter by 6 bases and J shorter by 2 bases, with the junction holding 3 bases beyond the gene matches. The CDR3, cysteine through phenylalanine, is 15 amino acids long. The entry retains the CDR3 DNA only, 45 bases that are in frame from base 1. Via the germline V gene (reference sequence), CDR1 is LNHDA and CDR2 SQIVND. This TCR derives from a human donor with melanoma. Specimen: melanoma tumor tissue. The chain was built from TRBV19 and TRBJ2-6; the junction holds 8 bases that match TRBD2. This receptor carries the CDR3 CASREAGAGANVLTF. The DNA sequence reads TGTGCCAGTAGGGAAGCGGGAGCTGGGGCCAACGTCCTGACTTTC.